The subject of this entry is one T cell receptor (beta chain). The data stem from a study of PD-L1 blockade in urothelial cancer. About the research overall: Atezolizumab therapy began for patients in the mid-2010s, dosed at 1,200 mg intravenously every 3 weeks. Patients had undergone 0 to 3 prior chemotherapy regimens.

Sample time point: pretreatment peripheral blood. Sequencing was performed with immunoSEQ multiplex PCR; in TCRdb, only in-frame clones are kept and a portion is missing. The sample shows approximately 47,000 clones, 80% to 85% of them seen only once. The TCR originated in a man aged 50 to 59 with urothelial cancer. The source material was PBMCs, sampled around atezolizumab (anti-PD-L1) treatment.

The chain's CDR3 is CASSPPGQGAGSYNSPLHF. DNA for the CDR3: TGTGCCAGCAGCCCCCCGGGACAGGGGGCCGGCTCCTATAATTCACCCCTCCACTTT. The chain links TRBV5-4 to TRBJ1-6, with 12 nucleotides matching TRBD1. After removal of 4 bases from V and 0 bases from J, the junction contained 8 bases not matched to a gene. The CDR3 totals 19 residues. CDR1 and CDR2 from the germline V gene are SGHNT and YYREEE (reference sequence). Drawing the rest from reference TRBV5-4 and TRBJ1-6, the complete variable domain is ETGVTQSPTHLIKTRGQQVTLRCSSQSGHNTVSWYQQALGQGPQFIFQYYREEENGRGNFPPRFSGLQFPNYSSELNVNALELDDSALYLCASSPPGQGAGSYNSPLHFGNGTRLTVT.